The 6 T cell receptor beta chains given below trace back to one sample, sequenced in a study of blood T cell repertoires in COVID-19. Clones were read by immunoSEQ multiplex PCR, and TCRdb kept only the in-frame ones, dropping some. The table has tens of thousands of clones, just over 85% seen once. What was sequenced was peripheral blood. These receptor sequences come from a woman of 80 years or more with active or convalescent COVID-19.

The J gene is TRBJ1-2, the V gene TRBV10-3; 11 bases map to TRBD1. Unmatched junction bases numbered 3, after V lost 4 bases and J lost 5 bases. CDR1 and CDR2 (germline): ENHRY, SYGVKD. There are 14 residues in the CDR3. The CDR3 DNA reads TGTGCCATCAGTGCCCGGGACAGGGGGTATGGCTACACCTTC. Translating gives CAISARDRGYGYTF.

The chain is built from TRBV2 and TRBJ2-7; 7 positions match TRBD2. Germline values: CDR1 SNHLY, CDR2 FYNNEI. Trimming at V came to 7 bases and at J to 3 bases, leaving 3 bases not matched to a gene. This CDR3 has 12 amino acids. CDR3 DNA sequence: TGTGCCAGCAAGAGGGAGGGCTACGAGCAGTACTTC. Its translation: CASKREGYEQYF.

The rearrangement links TRBV7-9 to TRBJ1-2; D gene unclear. V lost 5 bases and J lost 8, with 18 bases in between. Germline CDR1 reads SEHNR; CDR2 reads FQNEAQ (reference sequence). The CDR3 length is 14 residues. The CDR3 is CASSPSFELRGYTF. The CDR3 DNA reads TGTGCCAGCAGCCCTTCCTTCGAACTAAGAGGCTACACCTTC. The full variable domain, in which reference TRBV7-9 and TRBJ1-2 provide the parts outside the CDR3, is DTGVSQNPRHKITKRGQNVTFRCDPISEHNRLYWYRQTLGQGPEFLTYFQNEAQLEKSRLLSDRFSAERPKGSFSTLEIQRTEQGDSAMYLCASSPSFELRGYTFGSGTRLTVV.

This clone was detected once. The genes are TRBV2 and TRBJ2-7, with 7 bases aligning to TRBD1. V dropped 6 bases and J dropped 6; count of bases not matched to a gene: 5. CDR1 and CDR2 (germline): SNHLY, FYNNEI. The CDR3 covers 12 residues. CDR3 amino acids: CASRLGGAEQYF. In DNA form, the CDR3 reads TGTGCCAGCAGATTAGGGGGCGCCGAGCAGTACTTC.

The chain combines TRBV2 with TRBJ2-2; D is ambiguous. V dropped 8 bases and J dropped 1 base, with 5 bases sitting between them. The CDR3 extends over 12 amino acids. Germline lookup yields CDR1 SNHLY and CDR2 FYNNEI. CDR3 sequence (DNA): TGTGCCAGCCACAAGAACACCGGGGAGCTGTTTTTT. Its translation: CASHKNTGELFF. The variable domain in full, with the rest retrieved from reference TRBV2 and TRBJ2-2, is EPEVTQTPSHQVTQMGQEVILRCVPISNHLYFYWYRQILGQKVEFLVSFYNNEISEKSEIFDDQFSVERPDGSNFTLKIRSTKLEDSAMYFCASHKNTGELFFGEGSRLTVL.

J is TRBJ1-1 and V is TRBV28, with 7 bases identical to TRBD1. V was pared by 2 bases and J by 5 bases, with 11 bases of the junction left unmatched. From germline, CDR1 is MDHEN and CDR2 SYDVKM. The CDR3 totals 16 residues. In nucleotides, the CDR3 is TGTGCCAGCAGTTTAAAGGGGGCGCGTCTCAGGACTGAAGCTTTCTTT. Translating it yields CASSLKGARLRTEAFF.